The 5 T cell receptor beta chains below come from one sample, sequenced in a study of post-analysis software for immune sequencing data. The study's findings and limits: Higher frequency in patients than in controls was seen for about five TRBV segments, with TRBV5-6, TRBV5-1 and TRBV20-1 among them.

Libraries were made from TCR beta cDNA, and they carried unique molecular identifiers. TCRdb redid the calling of the PCR reads with MiXCR, one entry per CDR3 protein. The sample lists about 460,000 distinct CDR3 sequences; roughly 45% were seen once. The antigens for these receptors are not known. What was sequenced was blood. The receptors originated from a girl aged 10 to 17 with multiple sclerosis.

In its sample, this clonotype was seen a few times. The J gene is TRBJ2-7, the V gene TRBV4-2; no reliable D call. The CDR3 has 13 amino acids. Germline V gives CDR1 LGHNA, CDR2 YNFKEQ. V lost 0 bases and J 4 bases, leaving 7 bases between the germline ends. Written as DNA, the CDR3 is TGTGCCAGCAGCCAAGAGACGAGGTACGAGCAGTACTTC. It encodes CASSQETRYEQYF.

This clonotype occurred a few times. The chain uses TRBV20-1 and TRBJ2-7, with D possibly being TRBD1 (5 bases). The CDR3 sequence is 12 residues long. Germline V lookup: CDR1 DFQATT, CDR2 SNEGSKA (reference sequence). V lost 3 bases and J lost 7, with 13 bases in between. The CDR3 nucleotides read TGCAGTGCTAGCCGTACAGGACAAGAGCAGTACTTC. Protein product: CSASRTGQEQYF.

This clonotype came up a few times. This chain joins TRBV20-1 and TRBJ2-1; tentative D call: TRBD1 (5 bases). The CDR3 covers 13 residues. The germline CDR1 and CDR2 sequences are DFQATT and SNEGSKA (reference sequence). Trimming took 0 bases from V and 4 from J, leaving 7 bases between them. CDR3 in amino acids: CSARDKGYNEQFF. The CDR3 bases are TGCAGTGCTAGAGATAAGGGGTACAATGAGCAGTTCTTC.

This clonotype was detected a few times. The chain uses TRBV7-2 and TRBJ1-6; perhaps TRBD1 as D (5 bases). V lost 2 bases and J 2 bases, leaving 7 bases between the germline ends. The germline gives CDR1 SGHTA, CDR2 FQGNSA. This CDR3 comprises 15 residues. The CDR3 sequence is CASSLLGPYNSPLHF. Written as DNA, the CDR3 is TGTGCCAGCAGCTTATTGGGGCCCTATAATTCACCCCTCCACTTT.

V is TRBV6-5 and J is TRBJ2-2, with D perhaps being TRBD1 or TRBD2 (6 bases each). Trimming cost V 2 bases and J 4 bases, with 14 bases left between them. The CDR3 totals 16 residues. Germline V gives CDR1 MNHEY, CDR2 SVGAGI. The CDR3 sequence: CASSYSPQGGTGELFF. The CDR3 DNA reads TGTGCCAGCAGTTACAGTCCACAGGGAGGCACCGGGGAGCTGTTTTTT.